This T cell receptor (beta chain) was identified during a study of CD8+ T cells in alopecia areata. Study-wide background: Patients remained on tofacitinib for 6 to 18 months and then went 6 months without it. Study-wide results and caveats: Baseline CD8+ expansion's link to response remains uncertain, as there was one nonresponder. Scalp clonality, together with expanded CD8+ clones among the top 100, fell significantly with tofacitinib.

Per germline, CDR1 SQVTM and CDR2 ANQGSEA. The CDR3 is 15 amino acids. Described treatment: oral pan-JAK inhibitor, 5-10 mg twice daily. Punch biopsies of lesional scalp, plus peripheral blood, were taken from alopecia areata patients. As for this clone: Its antigen is undetermined.

Once RNA had been extracted, it was reverse transcribed into cDNA to act as the sequencing template. Produced via immunoSEQ multiplex PCR; TCRdb's table is partial and in-frame only. This sample has approximately 140,000 clones, with approximately 90% found just once. This clonotype originated in a human donor with alopecia areata. The chain recombines TRBV29-1 with TRBJ2-5; D possibly corresponds to TRBD2 (6 bases). The J call is in doubt because the DNA end fits TRBJ2-7 better. The sequences come from CD8+ T cells sorted from blood, collected at week 4, from a patient treated with tofacitinib. CDR3 DNA sequence: TGCAGCGTTGAAGAATACGGGAGTAGCGACTACGAGCAGTACTTC. Its translation is CSVEEYGSSDYEQYF.